This T cell receptor (beta chain) was recovered during a study of T-cell reconstitution after alpha-beta-depleted transplantation in children. This sample's TCRbeta library carried unique molecular identifier barcodes. TCRdb reanalysed the PCR reads using MiXCR and keeps one entry per CDR3 protein. The sample yields nearly 550,000 distinct CDR3 sequences, approximately 20% seen once. Per the germline V gene, CDR1 is SGHDT and CDR2 is YYEEEE. This CDR3 is 12 amino acids long. V lost 0 bases and J lost 14, with 13 bases in between. This chain joins TRBV5-6 and TRBJ2-3; no definite D call. Specimen: PBMCs from the stem cell graft donor, collected from the stem cell graft. The sequence was obtained from a human donor who donated a stem cell graft to a child with acute lymphoblastic leukemia. As DNA, the CDR3 is TGTGCCAGCAGCTTGGTTGGGGATATCCGGTATTTT. Its translation: CASSLVGDIRYF. Supplemented by reference TRBV5-6 and TRBJ2-3, the full variable domain reads DAGVTQSPTHLIKTRGQQVTLRCSPKSGHDTVSWYQQALGQGPQFIFQYYEEEERQRGNFPDRFSGHQFPNYSSELNVNALLLGDSALYLCASSLVGDIRYFGPGTRLTVL.